These 9 T cell receptor beta chains originate from one sample sequenced in a study of blood T cell repertoires in COVID-19. Clones were read by immunoSEQ multiplex PCR, and TCRdb kept only the in-frame ones, dropping some. The table has tens of thousands of clones, roughly 85% seen once. Sequenced: peripheral blood. The receptors stem from a human donor in a cohort sampled during active COVID-19.

The sample holds one count of this clone. The chain uses TRBV18 and TRBJ1-2, with 7 nucleotides matching TRBD1. The germline V gene encodes CDR1 KGHSH and CDR2 LQKENI. The CDR3 consists of 13 residues. V lost 6 bases, J lost 5 bases, and 6 bases stayed unmatched. CDR3 loop: CASSHRDSYGYTF. The CDR3 DNA sequence: TGTGCCAGCTCTCATCGGGACAGTTATGGCTACACCTTC.

The DNA for the CDR3 is TGTGCCAGCAGCTTAGTTGCGGGGGGGAATTTCTACGAGCAGTACTTC. Translated: CASSLVAGGNFYEQYF. The chain couples TRBV7-6 to TRBJ2-7; the match to TRBD2 covers 9 bases. The CDR3 totals 16 residues. The V segment lost 1 base and the J segment 3 bases; nucleotides outside the gene matches: 7. Germline CDR1 and CDR2: SGHVS and FNYEAQ.

The chain uses TRBV5-1 and TRBJ2-3, with 10 bases matching TRBD2. V gave up 4 bases and J gave up 2 bases; unmatched junction bases: 7. The CDR3 is 16 amino acids. Germline V gives CDR1 SGHRS, CDR2 YFSETQ. The CDR3 protein is CASSLRAGGYTDTQYF. As DNA, the CDR3 is TGCGCCAGCAGCCTCCGAGCGGGGGGGTACACAGATACGCAGTATTTT.

This clone has just one count. The gene calls are TRBV5-1 and TRBJ2-7; TRBD1 agrees at 9 bases. This CDR3 spans 15 amino acids. CDR1 and CDR2 from the germline V gene are SGHRS and YFSETQ. V lost 0 bases and J lost 7; bases outside the gene matches: 8. CDR3 sequence (DNA): TGCGCCAGCAGCTTGGACCCGGGGACAGGGTTTGAGCAGTACTTC. This encodes CASSLDPGTGFEQYF.

The chain uses TRBV2 and TRBJ2-1; 9 nucleotides match TRBD2. Germline values: CDR1 SNHLY, CDR2 FYNNEI. V lost 2 bases, J lost 1 base, and 0 bases stayed unmatched. CDR3 length: 15 amino acids. The CDR3 bases are TGTGCCAGCAGTGAACTAGCGGGGTCCTACAATGAGCAGTTCTTC. Translation: CASSELAGSYNEQFF.

This clone was seen only a few times. The gene calls are TRBV12-3 or TRBV12-4 and TRBJ1-1; unclear D gene. The CDR3 is 12 amino acids. V was clipped by 1 base and J by 7 bases, with 7 bases between them. The CDR3 is CASSLGSYEAFF. CDR3 DNA sequence: TGTGCCAGCAGTTTAGGGAGCTATGAAGCTTTCTTT.

The chain links TRBV18 to TRBJ2-7, with 10 nucleotides matching TRBD2. CDR1 and CDR2 (germline): KGHSH, LQKENI. V was pared by 1 base and J by 0 bases, with 3 bases of the junction left unmatched. The CDR3 is made up of 16 amino acids. In DNA form, the CDR3 reads TGTGCCAGCTCACCACGGGGGACTAGCGACTCCTACGAGCAGTACTTC. This translates into CASSPRGTSDSYEQYF. The entire variable domain, with the rest obtained from reference TRBV18 and TRBJ2-7, is as follows: NAGVMQNPRHLVRRRGQEARLRCSPMKGHSHVYWYRQLPEEGLKFMVYLQKENIIDESGMPKERFSAEFPKEGPSILRIQQVVRGDSAAYFCASSPRGTSDSYEQYFGPGTRLTVT.

The chain uses TRBV28 and TRBJ2-7; 11 nucleotides agree with TRBD2. V shed 6 bases and J 3 bases; nucleotides not matched to a gene: 4. CDR1 and CDR2 from the germline V gene are MDHEN and SYDVKM. The CDR3 contains 14 residues. The CDR3 DNA is TGTGCCAGCAGCCGACTAGCGGGGTTCTACGAGCAGTACTTC. It yields the protein CASSRLAGFYEQYF.

The chain combines TRBV7-2 with TRBJ2-2; D may be TRBD2 (5 bases). Per germline, CDR1 SGHTA and CDR2 FQGNSA. The CDR3 is 15 amino acids. V was clipped by 5 bases and J by 2 bases, with 12 bases between them. CDR3 residues: CASSQPSGNTGELFF. CDR3 nucleotide sequence: TGTGCCAGCAGCCAGCCCAGCGGCAACACCGGGGAGCTGTTTTTT.